This is a list of T cell receptor beta chains from one sample in a study of blood T cell repertoires in COVID-19. TCRdb's copy holds only in-frame clones and misses some; the assay was immunoSEQ multiplex PCR. The repertoire holds about 110,000 clones, roughly 88% seen once, with almost 8.5% in the top ten. Material for sequencing was peripheral blood. Receptor source: a woman aged 65 to 85 who had recovered from COVID-19. CDR3s include the opening cysteine and the closing phenylalanine or tryptophan. Fields, in order: V gene, clone size, J gene, D gene, CDR3 DNA, CDR3 protein. The D gene is left open where the match is weak. The listing skips clone size in some rows; elsewhere it reads once, few, many or a size class.

v_call: TRBV18; clone_size: NA; j_call: TRBJ2-6; d_call: TRBD1; cdr3_nt: TGTGCCAGCTCAACACTGACAGGGGGTGCTGGGGCCAACGTCCTGACTTTC; cdr3_aa: CASSTLTGGAGANVLTF
v_call: TRBV19; clone_size: NA; j_call: TRBJ2-3; d_call: TRBD1; cdr3_nt: TGTGCCAGTAGCCCAGGGGGCTCCGGAGATACGCAGTATTTT; cdr3_aa: CASSPGGSGDTQYF
v_call: TRBV6-5; clone_size: NA; j_call: TRBJ1-6; d_call: NA; cdr3_nt: TGTGCCAGCAGTTTCCATCCTAGCTCCTATAATTCACCCCTCCACTTT; cdr3_aa: CASSFHPSSYNSPLHF
v_call: TRBV9; clone_size: NA; j_call: TRBJ2-3; d_call: NA; cdr3_nt: TGTGCCAGCAGCGTAGAAGAGAGCACAGATACGCAGTATTTT; cdr3_aa: CASSVEESTDTQYF
v_call: TRBV9; clone_size: NA; j_call: TRBJ2-1; d_call: NA; cdr3_nt: TGTGCCAGCACCCGGGACTTCTTCGGGGATGAGCAGTTCTTC; cdr3_aa: CASTRDFFGDEQFF
v_call: TRBV5-1; clone_size: once; j_call: TRBJ2-2; d_call: NA; cdr3_nt: TGCGCCAGCAGCTTGCCAACTAGTGCCACCCCCGGGGAGCTGTTTTTT; cdr3_aa: CASSLPTSATPGELFF
v_call: TRBV27; clone_size: NA; j_call: TRBJ2-3; d_call: TRBD2; cdr3_nt: TGTGCCAGCAGATCGCTACTAGCGGGAGATACGCAGTATTTT; cdr3_aa: CASRSLLAGDTQYF
v_call: TRBV5-5; clone_size: NA; j_call: TRBJ1-5; d_call: TRBD1; cdr3_nt: TGTGCCAGCAGCTTTTCACCGACAGGGGTGAGCAATCAGCCCCAGCATTTT; cdr3_aa: CASSFSPTGVSNQPQHF
v_call: TRBV7-3; clone_size: NA; j_call: TRBJ2-1; d_call: TRBD2; cdr3_nt: TGTGCCAGCAGCCCCAGAAGCGGGGGGGCCGGGCGCAATGAGCAGTTCTTC; cdr3_aa: CASSPRSGGAGRNEQFF
v_call: TRBV19; clone_size: NA; j_call: TRBJ1-5; d_call: NA; cdr3_nt: TGTGCCAGTAGTATTGGAGGAGGGTCGGCCCAGCATTTT; cdr3_aa: CASSIGGGSAQHF
v_call: TRBV28; clone_size: NA; j_call: TRBJ2-7; d_call: NA; cdr3_nt: TGTGCCAGCAGGGAGGGATCCTACGAGCAGTACTTC; cdr3_aa: CASREGSYEQYF
v_call: TRBV27; clone_size: NA; j_call: TRBJ2-3; d_call: NA; cdr3_nt: TGTGGACTAACGAACACAGATACGCAGTATTTT; cdr3_aa: CGLTNTDTQYF
v_call: TRBV19; clone_size: NA; j_call: TRBJ2-2; d_call: NA; cdr3_nt: TGTGCCAGTAGTGCCCCGACAAGGTCTCGAGTAGAACCCGGGGAGCTGTTTTTT; cdr3_aa: CASSAPTRSRVEPGELFF
v_call: TRBV6-2/TRBV6-3; clone_size: NA; j_call: TRBJ2-7; d_call: TRBD2; cdr3_nt: TGTGCCAGCAGTGACCAGACTAGCGGGACCTACGAGCAGTACTTC; cdr3_aa: CASSDQTSGTYEQYF
v_call: TRBV7-2; clone_size: NA; j_call: TRBJ1-4; d_call: NA; cdr3_nt: TGTGCCAGCAGCTTAGTTGGTGACAGTTATGAAAAACTGTTTTTT; cdr3_aa: CASSLVGDSYEKLFF
v_call: TRBV7-2; clone_size: NA; j_call: TRBJ1-5; d_call: TRBD1; cdr3_nt: TGTGCCAGCAGCGCCACGACAGGGTCTCAGCCCCAGCATTTT; cdr3_aa: CASSATTGSQPQHF